What follows is one T cell receptor beta chain and its context. Antigen unknown. This sample stems from a study of human thymus T cells. Findings of the study overall: Blood and thymic repertoires both appeared biased in V and J gene usage.

No fixed cell number was used; all available blood leukocytes supplied DNA. Clones were sequenced by immunoSEQ multiplex PCR, and TCRdb holds only the in-frame ones, with some missing. The data contain tens of thousands of clones, 94% of them singletons. Germline V gene sequence: CDR1 SGHRS, CDR2 YFSETQ. The CDR3 is made up of 15 amino acids. V was clipped by 3 bases and J by 2 bases, with 14 bases between them. The TCR sequence derives from a boy in the first two years of life with a congenital heart defect but otherwise immunologically healthy. The chain has TRBV5-1 and TRBJ1-1; the D gene is possibly TRBD1 (6 bases). Sequencing was performed on blood. The CDR3 protein is CASSSQGPPNTEAFF. CDR3 bases: TGCGCCAGCAGCTCCCAGGGGCCCCCAAACACTGAAGCTTTCTTT.